This entry describes one TCR beta chain. The antigen remains undetermined. These data originate in a study of CD8 T cells in ankylosing spondylitis. Notes on the study in general: Ankylosing spondylitis blood appeared to carry a characteristic TCR beta motif of seven to nine highly homologous variants.

Library preparation for TCR beta used quantitative 5'-RACE with molecular barcodes. Using its own MiXCR run on the 5' RACE reads, TCRdb lists one record per CDR3 protein. The sample gives a few hundred thousand distinct CDR3 sequences, more than 20% of which show up once; 15% to 20% is in the top ten. Trimming removed 7 bases at V and 4 bases at J, with 12 bases between. The CDR3 contains 13 residues. CDR1 is LNHDA and CDR2 is SQIVND in the germline V gene (reference sequence). Sample: blood, either unsorted or a sorted T cell fraction (not recorded which). The V call is TRBV19, the J call TRBJ2-3; D may be TRBD1 (6 bases). The source of this sequence is a male donor with ankylosing spondylitis. The CDR3 is CASTAGDPDTQYF. The DNA for the CDR3 is TGTGCCAGTACCGCAGGGGACCCAGATACGCAGTATTTT.